These 27 T cell receptor beta chains originate from one sample sequenced in a study of blood T cell repertoires in COVID-19. Libraries were prepared by immunoSEQ multiplex PCR; TCRdb keeps only in-frame clonotypes and omits some of them. In the table there are 150,000 to 200,000 clones, roughly 90% of which are singletons. Specimen: peripheral blood. These receptors were obtained from a man aged 55 to 70 with active or convalescent COVID-19.

This clone has only one observation. The rearrangement links TRBV21-1 to TRBJ1-2; the table's D call, TRBD1, was not checked against the DNA. TRBV21-1 is designated a pseudogene. This CDR3 has 17 amino acids. The DNA for the CDR3 is TGTGCCAGCAGCAAAGTCGAGACAGGGGAGACTAACTATGGCTACACCTTC. Translated, it gives CASSKVETGETNYGYTF.

The V gene is TRBV9, the J gene TRBJ1-3; no firm D call. Germline CDR1 SGDLS, CDR2 YYNGEE. The length of the CDR3 is 15 residues. V was trimmed by 4 bases and J by 2 bases, leaving 13 bases between them. The CDR3 is CASSTVGITGNTIYF. The CDR3 DNA reads TGTGCCAGCAGCACCGTGGGCATAACTGGAAACACCATATATTTT.

The gene calls are TRBV6-5 and TRBJ1-3; 9 nucleotides line up with TRBD1. The CDR3 extends over 15 amino acids. The germline V gene has CDR1 MNHEY and CDR2 SVGAGI. Losses at the gene ends were 2 bases for V and 4 bases for J; bases not matched to a gene: 3. CDR3 sequence (DNA): TGTGCCAGCAGTTACAGGACAGGGGTAGGAAACACCATATATTTT. This gives the protein CASSYRTGVGNTIYF.

V is TRBV10-1 and J is TRBJ2-1; 9 bases fit TRBD1. Trimming cost V 6 bases and J 7 bases; bases outside gene matches: 7. Germline CDR1 WNHNN, CDR2 SYGVQD (reference sequence). The CDR3 sequence is 14 residues long. CDR3 DNA sequence: TGCGCCAGCAGAGCCGGGACAGGGAATAATGAGCAGTTCTTC. Translated, it gives CASRAGTGNNEQFF.

The chain combines TRBV2 with TRBJ1-2, with TRBD1 matching over 7 bases. V gave up 5 bases and J gave up 4 bases; unmatched junction bases: 10. CDR1 is SNHLY and CDR2 is FYNNEI in the germline V gene. This CDR3 region has 15 residues. CDR3 amino acids: CASSYRPGTAYGYTF. DNA for the CDR3: TGTGCCAGCAGTTACCGACCCGGGACAGCCTATGGCTACACCTTC. The full variable domain, completed using reference TRBV2 and TRBJ1-2, is EPEVTQTPSHQVTQMGQEVILRCVPISNHLYFYWYRQILGQKVEFLVSFYNNEISEKSEIFDDQFSVERPDGSNFTLKIRSTKLEDSAMYFCASSYRPGTAYGYTFGSGTRLTVV.

The chain has TRBV2 and TRBJ2-7; 14 nucleotides line up with TRBD2. The CDR3 runs 14 residues. Germline V gene lookup returns CDR1 SNHLY and CDR2 FYNNEI. V trimming: 6 bases; J trimming: 5 bases; junction bases outside the gene matches: 3. The CDR3 bases are TGTGCCAGCAGGGGGACTAGCGGGAGCCACGAGCAGTACTTC. It is translated as CASRGTSGSHEQYF.

The chain combines TRBV5-4 with TRBJ2-5; 8 nucleotides agree with TRBD2. From germline, CDR1 is SGHNT and CDR2 YYREEE (reference sequence). The V and J ends lost 3 bases and 1 base, in that order; junction bases with no gene match: 8. The CDR3 is made up of 16 amino acids. The CDR3 nucleotides read TGTGCCAGCAGCTCGATGACTAGCGCCCGCCAAGAGACCCAGTACTTC. This encodes CASSSMTSARQETQYF. The variable domain in full, completed from reference TRBV5-4 and TRBJ2-5, reads ETGVTQSPTHLIKTRGQQVTLRCSSQSGHNTVSWYQQALGQGPQFIFQYYREEENGRGNFPPRFSGLQFPNYSSELNVNALELDDSALYLCASSSMTSARQETQYFGPGTRLLVL.

This chain connects TRBV5-1 to TRBJ2-7, with TRBD2 matching over 7 bases. J gave up 4 bases and V 9 bases, and 19 bases lay outside the gene matches. The germline V gene encodes CDR1 SGHRS and CDR2 YFSETQ. There are 16 residues in the CDR3. Here the CDR3 DNA reads TGCGCCACCCAGGCCTCGGGGGGAGGGCCCTCTTACGAGCAGTACTTC. This codes for CATQASGGGPSYEQYF.

The chain recombines TRBV10-1 with TRBJ1-3; D ambiguous. The V gene lost 1 base and the J gene lost 0 bases, with 10 bases spanning the gap. This CDR3 comprises 16 residues. Germline lookup yields CDR1 WNHNN and CDR2 SYGVQD (reference sequence). The CDR3 DNA is TGCGCCAGCAGTGAGTACCACAGAAACTCTGGAAACACCATATATTTT. This gives the protein CASSEYHRNSGNTIYF.

V usage is TRBV3-1 (or the pseudogene TRBV3-2) and J usage is TRBJ2-1; 11 bases are a match to TRBD1. With 4 bases clipped from V and 7 bases from J, the junction kept 3 bases outside the gene matches. The germline CDR1 and CDR2 sequences are LGHDT and YNNKEL (reference sequence). This CDR3 contains 14 residues. CDR3 DNA sequence: TGTGCCAGCAGCCTGGGACAGGGGGTGAATGAGCAGTTCTTC. As protein: CASSLGQGVNEQFF.

The gene calls are TRBV6-1 and TRBJ1-5; D is ambiguous. CDR3 length: 16 residues. The V and J ends lost 2 bases and 0 bases respectively, with 11 bases between them. Germline V CDR1 and CDR2: MNHNS, SASEGT. As DNA, the CDR3 is TGTGCCAGCAGTGAATGGGGAGGGTATAGCAATCAGCCCCAGCATTTT. Translation: CASSEWGGYSNQPQHF.

The chain uses TRBV4-1 and TRBJ1-6; 10 nucleotides match TRBD1. Per the germline V gene, CDR1 is MGHRA and CDR2 is YSYEKL. The J segment lost 9 bases and the V segment lost 4 bases, leaving 12 bases of the junction unmatched. The CDR3 extends over 17 amino acids. The CDR3 DNA sequence: TGCGCCAGCAGCCCAGAGGGGGACAGGGGACTTAGTTCACCCCTCCACTTT. It yields the protein CASSPEGDRGLSSPLHF.

The chain combines TRBV5-4 with TRBJ2-2; no clear D. The V gene lost 2 bases and the J gene lost 1 base, with 9 bases spanning the gap. Germline V gene sequence: CDR1 SGHNT, CDR2 YYREEE (reference sequence). The CDR3 covers 15 residues. The CDR3 region is CASSLKQLNTGELFF. In nucleotides, the CDR3 is TGTGCCAGCAGCTTAAAACAGCTGAACACCGGGGAGCTGTTTTTT.

The V call is TRBV6-5, the J call TRBJ1-6, with D perhaps TRBD1 (5 bases). Germline CDR1 MNHEY, CDR2 SVGAGI. V was shortened by 3 bases and J by 6 bases, with 9 bases between the two germline ends. This CDR3 comprises 14 residues. CDR3 protein: CASSYGAANSPLHF. In DNA form, the CDR3 reads TGTGCCAGCAGTTATGGGGCTGCTAATTCACCCCTCCACTTT.

DNA for the CDR3: TGTGCCAGTACCCTGGACAGGGCAACTGAAAAACTGTTTTTT. This encodes CASTLDRATEKLFF. The V call is TRBV19, the J call TRBJ1-4; 8 bases fit TRBD1. The V segment lost 7 bases and the J segment 7 bases; nucleotides outside the gene matches: 8. This CDR3 has 14 amino acids. Germline V gene sequence: CDR1 LNHDA, CDR2 SQIVND (reference sequence).

The V gene is TRBV11-2, the J gene TRBJ2-5; D remains unclear. Germline values: CDR1 SGHAT, CDR2 FQNNGV. V gave up 2 bases and J gave up 5 bases, with 9 bases separating them. The CDR3 contains 13 residues. The CDR3 protein is CASSLPVLETQYF. CDR3 bases: TGTGCCAGCAGCTTACCCGTGTTGGAGACCCAGTACTTC.

The count of this clone is one. CDR3 sequence: CAISVGTEQNTEAFF. The CDR3 DNA reads as TGTGCCATCAGTGTCGGGACAGAGCAGAACACTGAAGCTTTCTTT. The chain has TRBV10-3 and TRBJ1-1; 7 nucleotides line up with TRBD1. The CDR3 extends over 15 amino acids. V trimming: 4 bases; J trimming: 1 base; junction bases outside the gene matches: 6. Germline V gene sequence: CDR1 ENHRY, CDR2 SYGVKD.

The chain recombines TRBV18 with TRBJ1-2; D is unclear. CDR3 size: 15 residues. Germline V gene lookup returns CDR1 KGHSH and CDR2 LQKENI. The V gene lost 2 bases and the J gene lost 1 base, with 11 bases spanning the gap. CDR3 loop: CASSPGAEINYGYTF. In DNA form, the CDR3 reads TGTGCCAGCTCACCAGGAGCAGAGATTAACTATGGCTACACCTTC.

Points on this clone: The sample carries other DNA sequences with the same CDR3. The chain links TRBV28 to TRBJ2-7; TRBD1 matches at 8 bases. Germline CDR1 is MDHEN and CDR2 is SYDVKM. The CDR3 spans 15 residues. Unmatched junction bases numbered 8, after V lost 4 bases and J lost 3 bases. The CDR3 here is CASSSSGTGGYEQYF. Here the CDR3 DNA reads TGTGCCAGCAGTTCGTCTGGGACAGGAGGCTACGAGCAGTACTTC.

The CDR3 DNA is TGTGCCTGGAGTGTAATGAGGTTTGCTTACGAGCAGTACTTC. Translated, it gives CAWSVMRFAYEQYF. The chain employs TRBV30 and TRBJ2-7; D remains ambiguous. The CDR3 has 14 residues. Looked up from germline, CDR1 is GTSNPN and CDR2 is SVGIG (reference sequence). The V gene lost 0 bases and the J gene lost 4 bases, with 13 bases spanning the gap.

CDR3 residues: CASSPTTGGWDTQYF. In nucleotides, the CDR3 is TGTGCCAGCAGCCCAACAACAGGGGGCTGGGATACGCAGTATTTT. The rearrangement links TRBV11-2 to TRBJ2-3; 9 nucleotides line up with TRBD1. This CDR3 has 15 residues. After removal of 5 bases from V and 6 bases from J, the junction contained 9 bases not matched to a gene. Germline CDR1 SGHAT, CDR2 FQNNGV.

The chain carries TRBV20-1 and TRBJ1-4; D might be TRBD1 (5 bases). This CDR3 has 14 amino acids. Germline V gene lookup returns CDR1 DFQATT and CDR2 SNEGSKA (reference sequence). V lost 4 bases to trimming and J lost 7 bases, with 16 bases between them. In DNA form, the CDR3 reads TGCAGTGCTAATGAGGGACTTCGGGTTGAAAAACTGTTTTTT. Amino acids: CSANEGLRVEKLFF.

The chain couples TRBV12-3 or TRBV12-4 to TRBJ1-5; D call uncertain. The length of the CDR3 is 12 residues. V lost 7 bases and J 9 bases, leaving 13 bases between the germline ends. This CDR3 reads CASTRDRLPQHF. In DNA, the CDR3 is TGTGCCAGCACTAGAGACCGCCTGCCCCAGCATTTT.

This clone was observed a handful of times. V gene TRBV24-1 combines with J gene TRBJ2-2; 12 positions match TRBD2. Germline V gene data show CDR1 as KGHDR and CDR2 as SFDVKD. The CDR3 sequence is 16 residues long. V lost 3 bases, J lost 11 bases, and 9 bases stayed unmatched. The CDR3 protein is CATSDPASGRAAELFF. As DNA, the CDR3 is TGTGCCACCAGTGATCCCGCTAGCGGGAGGGCCGCCGAGCTGTTTTTT.

The DNA of the CDR3 is TGTGCCAGCTCGCCAACCGGGACTAGCGGGAGGGGCGCTTGGAACGAGCAGTACTTC. Its translation: CASSPTGTSGRGAWNEQYF. V gene TRBV18 combines with J gene TRBJ2-7; 16 positions agree with TRBD2. The junction had 16 bases not matched to a gene; V was cut back by 6 bases and J by 5 bases. The CDR3 loop spans 19 amino acids. Per the germline V gene, CDR1 is KGHSH and CDR2 is LQKENI.

The V and J genes are TRBV30 and TRBJ2-7; no clear D. Trimming stripped 8 bases from V and 4 bases from J, with 21 bases between. CDR1 and CDR2 (germline): GTSNPN, SVGIG (reference sequence). CDR3 size: 14 residues. DNA of the CDR3: TGTGCCCGCCAAACACATACCCCTCCGTACGAGCAGTACTTC. Translation: CARQTHTPPYEQYF.

DNA of the CDR3: TGCGCCAGCAGCTTAACGACAGTAGATTCACCCCTCCACTTT. Protein sequence: CASSLTTVDSPLHF. The chain combines TRBV5-1 with TRBJ1-6; a possible D gene is TRBD1 (5 bases). The CDR3 runs 14 residues. Trimming shortened V by 2 bases and J by 8 bases, and 11 bases separated the two germline ends. Germline V gives CDR1 SGHRS, CDR2 YFSETQ.